This TCR beta chain was identified during a study of T cell responses to AZD1222 COVID-19 vaccine. Overall study results and limits: The reported proportion of spike-specific TCRs targeting unmutated variant regions was nearly half.

Method: immunoSEQ multiplex PCR; TCRdb's copy keeps in-frame clones and lacks some. Among 85,000 to 130,000 clones listed, 85% to 90% were seen once. In its sample, this clone was seen once. What it binds is not known. Germline CDR1 and CDR2: SNHLY and FYNNEI. The V end was cut by 6 bases, the J end by 8 bases, with 16 bases between. This CDR3 spans 14 amino acids. This rearrangement joins TRBV2 to TRBJ1-4, with a tentative D call TRBD1 (6 bases). The sequences come from peripheral blood, collected on day 0 of AZD1222 vaccination. The source is an adult in good health. The CDR3 sequence is CASSEQGSKEKLFF. The DNA of the CDR3 is TGTGCCAGCAGCGAACAGGGCAGTAAAGAAAAACTGTTTTTT.